These 13 T cell receptor beta chains were all obtained from the same sample, sequenced in a study of blood T cell repertoires in COVID-19. Profiled with immunoSEQ multiplex PCR; TCRdb holds only in-frame clones, not every one. The table lists 150,000 to 200,000 clones, roughly 80% of them singletons. The sequencing input was peripheral blood. The receptor source for this set is a woman aged 40 to 49 with COVID-19, enrolled during active disease.

This clone has ten or more counts. The rearrangement uses TRBV6-4 and TRBJ1-2; D is unresolved. The CDR3 is 12 residues long. The ends were cut back, 5 bases at V and 8 bases at J, with 12 bases in the middle. Germline V gives CDR1 MRHNA, CDR2 SNTAGT. The CDR3 region is CASSSSSGGYTF. The CDR3 bases are TGTGCCAGCAGTTCCTCGTCGGGGGGCTACACCTTC.

V is TRBV4-3 and J is TRBJ2-4; 10 bases match TRBD1. The CDR3 sequence is 19 residues long. V gave up 0 bases and J gave up 2 bases; unmatched junction bases: 10. CDR1 is LGHNA and CDR2 is YSLEER in the germline V gene. The CDR3 spells CASSQDLQGQGMTKNIQYF. CDR3 DNA: TGCGCCAGCAGCCAAGATTTGCAGGGACAGGGGATGACCAAAAACATTCAGTACTTC.

This clone is a singleton in its sample. The chain is built from TRBV6-5 and TRBJ1-6, with 7 bases matching TRBD1. The V and J ends lost 8 bases and 3 bases, in that order; junction bases with no gene match: 4. The CDR3 is made up of 14 amino acids. Germline CDR1 is MNHEY and CDR2 is SVGAGI. The CDR3 DNA reads as TGTGCCAGCTTTCGGGACAGCTATAATTCACCCCTCCACTTT. Protein product: CASFRDSYNSPLHF.

The chain uses TRBV6-5 and TRBJ2-1, with D maybe TRBD1 (5 bases). Germline V lookup: CDR1 MNHEY, CDR2 SVGAGI. The V gene lost 7 bases and the J gene lost 10 bases, with 20 bases spanning the gap. The CDR3 spans 14 residues. CDR3 sequence: CASTGRNRIGEQFF. The CDR3 DNA follows: TGTGCCAGCACCGGTCGTAACAGGATCGGCGAGCAGTTCTTC.

The rearrangement links TRBV10-2 to TRBJ2-1; 14 bases align to TRBD2. From germline, CDR1 is WSHSY and CDR2 SAAADI. The junction had 12 bases not matched to a gene; V was cut back by 9 bases and J by 14 bases. This CDR3 comprises 14 residues. This chain's CDR3 is CASRTSGGPGGEFF. CDR3 sequence (DNA): TGCGCCAGTCGGACTAGCGGGGGGCCTGGGGGAGAGTTCTTC.

This clone has a single count. The rearrangement joins TRBV7-2 to TRBJ1-3, with 7 bases aligning to TRBD1. The length of the CDR3 is 15 residues. Per germline, CDR1 SGHTA and CDR2 FQGNSA. The V and J ends lost 2 bases and 4 bases, in that order; junction bases with no gene match: 5. The CDR3 here is CASSLTGDAGNTIYF. CDR3 nucleotides: TGTGCCAGCAGCTTAACAGGGGACGCAGGAAACACCATATATTTT.

The chain is built from TRBV19 and TRBJ2-1, with 13 bases that match TRBD2. The germline V gene has CDR1 LNHDA and CDR2 SQIVND (reference sequence). Trimming removed 5 bases from V and 5 bases from J; junction bases left unmatched: 6. This CDR3 spans 16 amino acids. CDR3 loop: CASSRTSGRSNNEQFF. CDR3 coding DNA: TGTGCCAGTAGTCGGACTAGCGGGAGATCGAACAATGAGCAGTTCTTC.

V usage is TRBV27 and J usage is TRBJ1-5; possible D gene TRBD1, 5 bases. Germline CDR1 is MNHEY and CDR2 is SMNVEV (reference sequence). Trimming took 3 bases from V and 7 from J, leaving 13 bases between them. CDR3 size: 14 residues. The CDR3 region has the DNA TGTGCCAGCAGTTTTGAGGGGCGGGAGCAGCCCCAGCATTTT. It encodes CASSFEGREQPQHF.

This chain connects TRBV7-2 to TRBJ1-2; 7 bases line up with TRBD1. Germline V lookup: CDR1 SGHTA, CDR2 FQGNSA. The ends lost 0 bases at V and 5 bases at J; junction bases unmatched: 3. CDR3 length: 14 residues. The CDR3 region has the DNA TGTGCCAGCAGCTTAGCGGACAGGTCTTATGGCTACACCTTC. It yields the protein CASSLADRSYGYTF.

This chain links TRBV2 with TRBJ2-7, with 7 bases that match TRBD1. This CDR3 spans 15 amino acids. V shed 4 bases and J 0 bases; nucleotides not matched to a gene: 6. CDR1 and CDR2 from the germline V gene are SNHLY and FYNNEI. In DNA, the CDR3 is TGTGCCAGCAGTGCCGGGACAGTGAGCTCCTACGAGCAGTACTTC. It specifies CASSAGTVSSYEQYF.

This clone has just a few counts. V usage is TRBV6-2 or TRBV6-3 and J usage is TRBJ2-7; 7 nucleotides agree with TRBD1. The CDR3 loop spans 16 amino acids. V dropped 0 bases and J dropped 2; count of bases not matched to a gene: 7. The germline gives CDR1 MNHEY, CDR2 SVGEGT. CDR3 amino acids: CASSYSDRDSTYEQYF. The CDR3 DNA follows: TGTGCCAGCAGTTACTCGGACCGGGACAGTACCTACGAGCAGTACTTC.

The table lists this clone with a few counts. This chain links TRBV5-1 with TRBJ2-3; TRBD2 matches 7 bases. The CDR3 sequence is 15 residues long. V trimming: 3 bases; J trimming: 4 bases; junction bases outside the gene matches: 8. Germline loops: CDR1 SGHRS, CDR2 YFSETQ. The CDR3 DNA reads TGCGCCAGCAGCTACCCAAGGGAGGGCCCAGATACGCAGTATTTT. It yields the protein CASSYPREGPDTQYF.

V is TRBV5-1 and J is TRBJ2-7, with a tentative D call TRBD1 (7 bases). The CDR3 runs to 16 residues. The germline V and J ends were trimmed by 4 bases and 5 bases, with 22 bases remaining between them. Looked up from germline, CDR1 is SGHRS and CDR2 is YFSETQ. The CDR3 DNA sequence: TGCGCCAGCAGCCAGGGGGGCAACATTCAGGGAAACGAGCAGTACTTC. Amino acids: CASSQGGNIQGNEQYF.